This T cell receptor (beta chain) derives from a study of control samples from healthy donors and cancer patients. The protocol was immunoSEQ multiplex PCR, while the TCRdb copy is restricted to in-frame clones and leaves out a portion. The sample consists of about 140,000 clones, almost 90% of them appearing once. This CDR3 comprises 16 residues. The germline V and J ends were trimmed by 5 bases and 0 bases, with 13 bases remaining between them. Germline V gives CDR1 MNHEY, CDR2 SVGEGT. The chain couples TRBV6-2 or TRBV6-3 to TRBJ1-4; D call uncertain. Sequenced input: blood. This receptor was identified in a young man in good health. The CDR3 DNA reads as TGTGCCAGCAGTCGCCGCGTAGTAGCAACTAATGAAAAACTGTTTTTT. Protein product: CASSRRVVATNEKLFF.